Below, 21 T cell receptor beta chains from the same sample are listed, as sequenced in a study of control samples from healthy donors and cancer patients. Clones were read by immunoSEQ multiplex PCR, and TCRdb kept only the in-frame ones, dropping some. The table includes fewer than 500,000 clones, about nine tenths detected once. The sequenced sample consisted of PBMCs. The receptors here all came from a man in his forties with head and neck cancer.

The CDR3 sequence is CASSTRSGELFF. The CDR3 nucleotides read TGTGCCAGTAGTACTAGGTCCGGGGAGCTGTTTTTT. V is TRBV19 and J is TRBJ2-2; no reliable D call. CDR1 and CDR2 from the germline V gene are LNHDA and SQIVND (reference sequence). V was pared by 4 bases and J by 6 bases, with 6 bases between. The CDR3 contains 12 residues.

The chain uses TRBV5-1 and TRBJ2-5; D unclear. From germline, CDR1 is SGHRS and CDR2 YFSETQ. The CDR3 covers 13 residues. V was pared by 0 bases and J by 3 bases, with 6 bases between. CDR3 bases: TGCGCCAGCAGCTTGGAGAGAAAAGAGACCCAGTACTTC. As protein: CASSLERKETQYF. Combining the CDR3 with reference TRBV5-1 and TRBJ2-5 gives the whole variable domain KAGVTQTPRYLIKTRGQQVTLSCSPISGHRSVSWYQQTPGQGLQFLFEYFSETQRNKGNFPGRFSGRQFSNSRSEMNVSTLELGDSALYLCASSLERKETQYFGPGTRLLVL.

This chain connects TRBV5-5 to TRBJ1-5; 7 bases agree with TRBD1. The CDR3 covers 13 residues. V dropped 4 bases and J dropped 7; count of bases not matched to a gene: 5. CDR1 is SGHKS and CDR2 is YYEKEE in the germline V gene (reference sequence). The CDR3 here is CASSATGAQPQHF. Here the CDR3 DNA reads TGTGCCAGCAGCGCTACAGGGGCCCAGCCCCAGCATTTT.

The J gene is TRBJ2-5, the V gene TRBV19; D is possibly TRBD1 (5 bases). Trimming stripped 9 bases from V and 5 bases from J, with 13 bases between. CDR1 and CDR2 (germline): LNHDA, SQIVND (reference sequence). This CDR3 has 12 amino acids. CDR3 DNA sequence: TGTGCCAGCGGAAGGGGTGCCGAGACCCAGTACTTC. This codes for CASGRGAETQYF.

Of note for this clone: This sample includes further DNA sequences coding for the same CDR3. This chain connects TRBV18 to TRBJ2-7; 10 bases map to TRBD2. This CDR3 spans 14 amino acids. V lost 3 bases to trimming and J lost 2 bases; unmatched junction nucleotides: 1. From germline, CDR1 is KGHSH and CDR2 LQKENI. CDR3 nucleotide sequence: TGTGCCAGCTCACCGAGCGGGGGGGCCTACGAGCAGTACTTC. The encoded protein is CASSPSGGAYEQYF.

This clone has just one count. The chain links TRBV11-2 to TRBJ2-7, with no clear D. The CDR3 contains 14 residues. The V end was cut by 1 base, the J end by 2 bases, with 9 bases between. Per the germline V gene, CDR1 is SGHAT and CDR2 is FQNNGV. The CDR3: CASSLGSFAYEQYF. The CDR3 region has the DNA TGTGCCAGCAGCTTAGGGAGCTTCGCCTACGAGCAGTACTTC.

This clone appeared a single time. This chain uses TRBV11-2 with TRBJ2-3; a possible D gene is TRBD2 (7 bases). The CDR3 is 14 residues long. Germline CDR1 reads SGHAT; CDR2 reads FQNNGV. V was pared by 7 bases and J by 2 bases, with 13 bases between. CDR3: CASKGGRYTDTQYF. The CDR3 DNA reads TGTGCCAGCAAGGGGGGGAGGTACACAGATACGCAGTATTTT.

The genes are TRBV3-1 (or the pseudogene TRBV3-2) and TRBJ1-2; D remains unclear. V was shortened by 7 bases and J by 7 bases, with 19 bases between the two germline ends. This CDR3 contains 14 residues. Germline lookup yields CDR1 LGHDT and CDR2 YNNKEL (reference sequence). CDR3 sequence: CASIGNGILGGYTF. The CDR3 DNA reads TGTGCCAGCATAGGGAACGGCATCCTGGGTGGCTACACCTTC.

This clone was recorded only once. Here the CDR3 DNA reads TGTGCCAGCAGACCCACAGGGGGCAACTATGGCTACACCTTC. It translates to CASRPTGGNYGYTF. The chain uses TRBV6-5 and TRBJ1-2; 9 bases are shared with TRBD1. The CDR3 is 14 residues long. The junction had 4 bases not matched to a gene; V was cut back by 6 bases and J by 2 bases. Germline V gene lookup returns CDR1 MNHEY and CDR2 SVGAGI.

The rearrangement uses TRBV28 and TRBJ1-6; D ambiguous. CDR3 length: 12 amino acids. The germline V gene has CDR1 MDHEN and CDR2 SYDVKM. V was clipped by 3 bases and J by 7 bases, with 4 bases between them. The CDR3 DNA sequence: TGTGCCAGCAGTTTTCTAAATTCACCCCTCCACTTT. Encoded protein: CASSFLNSPLHF.

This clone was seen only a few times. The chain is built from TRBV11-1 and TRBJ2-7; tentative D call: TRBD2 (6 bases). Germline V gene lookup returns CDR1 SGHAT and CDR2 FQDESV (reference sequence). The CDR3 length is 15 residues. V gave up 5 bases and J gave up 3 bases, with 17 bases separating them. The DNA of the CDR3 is TGTGCCAGCAGCCTGCGGAGGGACCCTCTCTACGAGCAGTACTTC. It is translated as CASSLRRDPLYEQYF. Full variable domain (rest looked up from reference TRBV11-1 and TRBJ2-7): EAEVAQSPRYKITEKSQAVAFWCDPISGHATLYWYRQILGQGPELLVQFQDESVVDDSQLPKDRFSAERLKGVDSTLKIQPAELGDSAMYLCASSLRRDPLYEQYFGPGTRLTVT.

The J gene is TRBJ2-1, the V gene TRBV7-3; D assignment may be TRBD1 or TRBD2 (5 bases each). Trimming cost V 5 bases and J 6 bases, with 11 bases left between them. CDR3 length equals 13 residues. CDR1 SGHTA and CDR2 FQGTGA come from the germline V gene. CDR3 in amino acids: CASSPPGRNEQFF. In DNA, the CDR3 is TGTGCCAGCAGCCCCCCGGGGCGCAATGAGCAGTTCTTC. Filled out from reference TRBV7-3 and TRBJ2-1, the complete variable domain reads GAGVSQTPSNKVTEKGKYVELRCDPISGHTALYWYRQSLGQGPEFLIYFQGTGAADDSGLPNDRFFAVRPEGSVSTLKIQRTERGDSAVYLCASSPPGRNEQFFGPGTRLTVL.

The CDR3 nucleotides read TGTGCCAGCAGCTTAGGACAGGCCTCCTTTGAAGCTTTCTTT. It codes for CASSLGQASFEAFF. V usage is TRBV7-9 and J usage is TRBJ1-1; D is possibly TRBD1 (6 bases). CDR1 and CDR2 (germline): SEHNR, FQNEAQ (reference sequence). The CDR3 runs 14 residues. V shed 1 base and J shed 7 bases, with 13 bases lying between them.

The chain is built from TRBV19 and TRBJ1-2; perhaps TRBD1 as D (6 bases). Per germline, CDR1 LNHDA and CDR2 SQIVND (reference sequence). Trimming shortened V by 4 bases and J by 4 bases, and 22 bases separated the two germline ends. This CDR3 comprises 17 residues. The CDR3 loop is CASSTRGRGDDLYGYTF. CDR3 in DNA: TGTGCCAGTAGTACCCGTGGAAGGGGGGATGATCTCTATGGCTACACCTTC.

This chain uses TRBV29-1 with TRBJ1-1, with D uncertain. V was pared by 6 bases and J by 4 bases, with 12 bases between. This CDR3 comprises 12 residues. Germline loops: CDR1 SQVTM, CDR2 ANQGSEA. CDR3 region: CSVNMGSTEAFF. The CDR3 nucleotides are TGCAGCGTCAACATGGGAAGCACTGAAGCTTTCTTT.

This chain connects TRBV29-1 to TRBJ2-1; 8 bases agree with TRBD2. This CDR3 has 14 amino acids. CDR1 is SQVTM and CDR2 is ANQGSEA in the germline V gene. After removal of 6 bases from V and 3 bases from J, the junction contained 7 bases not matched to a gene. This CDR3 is CSVGASGSYNEQFF. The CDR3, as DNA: TGCAGCGTGGGAGCGAGCGGGAGCTACAATGAGCAGTTCTTC.

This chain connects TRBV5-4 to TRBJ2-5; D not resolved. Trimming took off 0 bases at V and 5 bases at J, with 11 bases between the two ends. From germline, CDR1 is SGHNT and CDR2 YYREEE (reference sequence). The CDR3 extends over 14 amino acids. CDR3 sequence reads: CASSLAGQWETQYF. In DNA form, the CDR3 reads TGTGCCAGCAGCTTGGCCGGGCAGTGGGAGACCCAGTACTTC.

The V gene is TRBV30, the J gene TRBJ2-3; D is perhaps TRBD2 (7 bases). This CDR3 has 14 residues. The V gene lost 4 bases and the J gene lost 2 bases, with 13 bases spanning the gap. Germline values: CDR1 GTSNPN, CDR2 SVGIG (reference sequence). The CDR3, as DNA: TGTGCCTGGACTGAGGGGGGGAACACAGATACGCAGTATTTT. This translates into CAWTEGGNTDTQYF. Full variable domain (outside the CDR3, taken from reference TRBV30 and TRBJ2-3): SQTIHQWPATLVQPVGSPLSLECTVEGTSNPNLYWYRQAAGRGLQLLFYSVGIGQISSEVPQNLSASRPQDRQFILSSKKLLLSDSGFYLCAWTEGGNTDTQYFGPGTRLTVL.

CDR3 DNA sequence: TGTGCCAGCAGTCTAGGAGGGGTGGCTGAAGCTTTCTTT. Protein: CASSLGGVAEAFF. This chain links TRBV25-1 with TRBJ1-1; a possible D gene is TRBD1 (5 bases). Germline V gene lookup returns CDR1 MGHDK and CDR2 SYGVNS. CDR3 length: 13 residues. Trimming pared 5 bases from V and 6 bases from J, leaving 13 bases between.

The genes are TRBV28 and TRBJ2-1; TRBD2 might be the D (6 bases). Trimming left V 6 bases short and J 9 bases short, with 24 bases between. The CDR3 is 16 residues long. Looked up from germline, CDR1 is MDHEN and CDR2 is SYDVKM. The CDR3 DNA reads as TGTGCCAGCAGCCTACCTCGGAATCCGCGGGACTTTGAGCAGTTCTTC. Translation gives CASSLPRNPRDFEQFF.

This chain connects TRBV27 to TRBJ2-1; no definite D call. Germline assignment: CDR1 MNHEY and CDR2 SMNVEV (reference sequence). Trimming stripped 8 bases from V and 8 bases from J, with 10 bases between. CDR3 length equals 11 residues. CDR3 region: CASGEWDEQFF. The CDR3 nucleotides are TGTGCCAGCGGCGAATGGGATGAGCAGTTCTTC.